This is a list of T cell receptor beta chains from one sample in a study of molecular identifiers for immune sequencing clone quantification. In TCRdb, the PCR reads were re-called with MiXCR into one record per CDR3 protein. Among under 800,000 distinct CDR3 sequences listed, 25% were seen once. The sample taken for sequencing was naive CD8+ T cells from blood, with Jurkat cell RNA spiked in. All receptors derive from a human donor in good health. Some libraries in this study had Jurkat cell RNA spiked in. Each CDR3 is given with its conserved first and last residue. Fields, in order: V gene, J gene, CDR3 protein.

>TRBV20-1|TRBJ1-2
CSASNGRIANYGYTF
>TRBV7-9|TRBJ1-1
CASSTRQGRAEAFF
>TRBV12-3/TRBV12-4|TRBJ2-2
CASSSGELFF
>TRBV4-3|TRBJ2-2
CASSQGSVRGELFF
>TRBV7-7|TRBJ2-5
CASSPPDYSGEETQYF
>TRBV6-1|TRBJ2-7
CVSKQGTSASYEQYF
>TRBV4-1|TRBJ2-2
CASSQDKKGTNTGELFF
>TRBV29-1|TRBJ2-7
CSVSDRTSYEQYF
>TRBV2|TRBJ2-1
CASSDKTSGFYNEQFF
>TRBV7-9|TRBJ2-3
CASSRPGPDTQYF
>TRBV11-2|TRBJ2-1
CASSPMHNEQFF
>TRBV27|TRBJ2-7
CASSLAEAYEQYF
>TRBV6-5|TRBJ2-7
CACSEWDNAYEQYF
>TRBV27|TRBJ2-7
CASRTQGGSYEQYF
>TRBV20-1|TRBJ2-7
CSARTSISYEQYF
>TRBV13|TRBJ2-1
CASSLGLERKRNEQIF
>TRBV6-2/TRBV6-3|TRBJ2-7
CANSYRGLGDEQYF
>TRBV7-9|TRBJ1-4
CASSQQGLYNEKLFF
>TRBV12-3/TRBV12-4|TRBJ1-2
CAIDTYDRGRGYTF
>TRBV19|TRBJ2-3
CASSEYPDTQYF
>TRBV5-4|TRBJ2-5
CASSFGQENQETQYF
>TRBV4-1|TRBJ1-4
CASSQIQGFNEKLFF
>TRBV6-2/TRBV6-3|TRBJ2-2
CASSPTHLRNTGELFF
>TRBV15|TRBJ2-7
CATSGVTYEQYF
>TRBV6-1|TRBJ2-3
CASGQYLTSTDTQYF
>TRBV27|TRBJ2-7
CASSLVPPGGPYEQYF
>TRBV4-3|TRBJ2-5
CASSQDSLVAGAGETQYF
>TRBV7-9|TRBJ2-3
CASSLALAGGTDTQYF